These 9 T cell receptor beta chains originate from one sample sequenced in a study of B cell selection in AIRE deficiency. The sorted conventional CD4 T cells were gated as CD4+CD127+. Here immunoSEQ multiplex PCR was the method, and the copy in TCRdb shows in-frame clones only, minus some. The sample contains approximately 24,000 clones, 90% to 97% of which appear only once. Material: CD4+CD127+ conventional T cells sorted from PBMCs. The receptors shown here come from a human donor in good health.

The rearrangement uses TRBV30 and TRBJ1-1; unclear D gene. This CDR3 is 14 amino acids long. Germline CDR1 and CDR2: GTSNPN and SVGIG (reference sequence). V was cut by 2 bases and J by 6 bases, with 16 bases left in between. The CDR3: CAWSQRSFRPEAFF. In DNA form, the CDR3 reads TGTGCCTGGAGTCAACGCAGTTTTCGACCTGAAGCTTTCTTT.

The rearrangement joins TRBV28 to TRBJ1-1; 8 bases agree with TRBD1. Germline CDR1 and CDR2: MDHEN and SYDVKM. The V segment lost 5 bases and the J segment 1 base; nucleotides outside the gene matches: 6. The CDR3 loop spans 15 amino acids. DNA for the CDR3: TGTGCCAGCAGTCCCCCCACAGGGGGGAACACTGAAGCTTTCTTT. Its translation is CASSPPTGGNTEAFF.

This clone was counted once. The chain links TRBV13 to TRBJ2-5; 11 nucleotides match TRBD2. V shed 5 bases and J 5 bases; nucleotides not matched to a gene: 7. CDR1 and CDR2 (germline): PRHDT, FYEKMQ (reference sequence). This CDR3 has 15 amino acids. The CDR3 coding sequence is TGTGCCAGCAGCCTACTAGCGGGGGAGGGGGAGACCCAGTACTTC. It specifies CASSLLAGEGETQYF.

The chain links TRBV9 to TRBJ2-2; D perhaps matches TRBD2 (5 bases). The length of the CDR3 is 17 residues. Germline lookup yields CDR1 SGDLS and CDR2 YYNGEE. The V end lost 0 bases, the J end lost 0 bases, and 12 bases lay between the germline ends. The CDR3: CASSVAGYFPNTGELFF. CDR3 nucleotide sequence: TGTGCCAGCAGCGTAGCGGGGTACTTCCCGAACACCGGGGAGCTGTTTTTT.

DNA for the CDR3: TGTGCCAGCAGGGAACAGGGGGCGCGGGGCAATGAGCAGTTCTTC. Protein product: CASREQGARGNEQFF. The chain joins TRBV2 to TRBJ2-1, with 9 positions matching TRBD1. Trimming took 6 bases from V and 6 from J; bases not matched to a gene: 9. This CDR3 spans 15 amino acids. Germline CDR1 and CDR2: SNHLY and FYNNEI.

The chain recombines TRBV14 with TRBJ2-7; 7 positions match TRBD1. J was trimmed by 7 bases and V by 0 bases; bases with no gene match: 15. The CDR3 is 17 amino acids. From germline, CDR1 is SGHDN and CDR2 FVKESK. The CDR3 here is CASSQDYLGTAVREQYF. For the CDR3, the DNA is TGTGCCAGCAGCCAAGACTATTTAGGGACAGCGGTCCGGGAGCAGTACTTC.

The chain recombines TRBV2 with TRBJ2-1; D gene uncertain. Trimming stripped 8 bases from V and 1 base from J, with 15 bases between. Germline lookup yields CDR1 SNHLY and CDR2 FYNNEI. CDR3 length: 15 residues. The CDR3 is CASLVSQSSYNEQFF. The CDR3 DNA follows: TGTGCCAGCCTTGTGAGCCAATCTTCCTACAATGAGCAGTTCTTC.

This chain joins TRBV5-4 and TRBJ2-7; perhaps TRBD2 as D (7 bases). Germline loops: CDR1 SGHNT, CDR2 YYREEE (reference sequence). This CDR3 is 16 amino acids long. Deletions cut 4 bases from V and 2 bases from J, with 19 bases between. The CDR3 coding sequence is TGTGCCAGCAGCCATTTTTCGCGGGGGCCAACCTACGAGCAGTACTTC. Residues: CASSHFSRGPTYEQYF.

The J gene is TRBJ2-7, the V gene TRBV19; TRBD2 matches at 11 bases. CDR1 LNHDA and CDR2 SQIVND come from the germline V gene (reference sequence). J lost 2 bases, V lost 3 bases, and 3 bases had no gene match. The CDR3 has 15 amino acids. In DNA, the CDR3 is TGTGCCAGTAGTATTTCTAGCGGGGGGACCTACGAGCAGTACTTC. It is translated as CASSISSGGTYEQYF.